The clone carrying this T cell receptor (beta chain) was seen just once. Produced via immunoSEQ multiplex PCR; TCRdb's table is partial and in-frame only. Of around 300,000 clones in the sample, around 85% are singletons; the top ten hold roughly 2.1%. This entry is derived from a study of blood T cell repertoires in COVID-19. Study overall: There were acute and convalescent COVID-19 samples, and they came from the United States, Italy and Spain. Sample material is recorded as cDNA or gDNA derived from T cells, B-cell-depleted T cells, or PBMCs.

The germline gives CDR1 ENHRY, CDR2 SYGVKD. Trimming stripped 3 bases from V and 9 bases from J, with 12 bases between. The CDR3 is made up of 13 amino acids. This sequence was found in a woman aged 30 to 39 who had recovered from COVID-19. This sequence joins TRBV10-3 and TRBJ1-5; D is unclear. Sequencing was done on a sample of peripheral blood. CDR3: CAISDESYGPQHF. Written as DNA, the CDR3 is TGTGCCATCAGTGATGAGTCCTACGGGCCCCAGCATTTT.